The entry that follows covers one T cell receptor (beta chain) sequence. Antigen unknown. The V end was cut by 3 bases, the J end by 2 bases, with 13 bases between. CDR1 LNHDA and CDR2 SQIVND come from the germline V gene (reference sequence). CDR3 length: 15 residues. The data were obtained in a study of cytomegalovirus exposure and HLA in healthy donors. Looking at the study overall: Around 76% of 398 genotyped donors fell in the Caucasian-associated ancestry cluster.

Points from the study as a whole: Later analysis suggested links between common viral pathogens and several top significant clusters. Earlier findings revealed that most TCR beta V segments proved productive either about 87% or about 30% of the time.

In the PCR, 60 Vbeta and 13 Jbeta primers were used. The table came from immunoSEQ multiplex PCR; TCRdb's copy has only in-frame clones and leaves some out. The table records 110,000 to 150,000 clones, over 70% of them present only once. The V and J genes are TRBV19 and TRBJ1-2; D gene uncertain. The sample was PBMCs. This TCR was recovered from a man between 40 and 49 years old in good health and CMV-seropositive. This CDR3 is CASSIASVSNYGYTF. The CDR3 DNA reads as TGTGCCAGTAGTATTGCATCAGTATCAAACTATGGCTACACCTTC. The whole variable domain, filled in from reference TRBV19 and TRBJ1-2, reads DGGITQSPKYLFRKEGQNVTLSCEQNLNHDAMYWYRQDPGQGLRLIYYSQIVNDFQKGDIAEGYSVSREKKESFPLTVTSAQKNPTAFYLCASSIASVSNYGYTFGSGTRLTVV.